These T cell receptor beta chains were read from a single sample in a study of graft-versus-host responses after intestinal transplantation. TCRdb's copy holds only in-frame clones and misses some; the assay was immunoSEQ multiplex PCR. The sample contains just under 30,000 clones, over 60% of which appear only once. Sample: ileum tissue, taken 98 days after intestinal transplantation. The receptor source for this set is a human patient who received an intestinal transplant, so some T cells may come from the graft donor. The CDR3 runs from the conserved cysteine through the conserved F or W. Fields, in order: J gene, D gene, clone size, V gene, CDR3 DNA, CDR3 protein. D genes are given only for firm matches. Expanded clones are given a class, and other clones once, few, many or no size at all.

TRBJ2-5 | NA | NA | TRBV30 | TGTGCCTGGAGCACGAATCATTTCAGGGTCGGGTCGGGAGAGACCCAGTACTTC | CAWSTNHFRVGSGETQYF
TRBJ1-2 | NA | NA | TRBV27 | TGTGCCAGCAGTACACGAACGGGGAGTGTCTATGGCTACACCTTC | CASSTRTGSVYGYTF
TRBJ1-6 | NA | few | TRBV9 | TGTGCCAGCAGCGAGGGTCTGTTCGATTCACCCCTCCACTTT | CASSEGLFDSPLHF
TRBJ2-7 | NA | once | TRBV7-9 | TGTGCCAGCAGCCCCGGGTCGGGCTACCCGGGGGAGCAGTACTTC | CASSPGSGYPGEQYF
TRBJ1-5 | NA | few | TRBV19 | TGTGCCAGTAGTATAGCAAGGAGATATAGCAATCAGCCCCAGCATTTT | CASSIARRYSNQPQHF
TRBJ2-1 | TRBD2 | few | TRBV6-5 | TGTGCCAGCAGTCCAGCGGGGGGGCCGGTCAATGAGCAGTTCTTC | CASSPAGGPVNEQFF
TRBJ1-1 | NA | NA | TRBV19 | TGTGCCAGTAATTGGGGAACTGAAGCTTTCTTT | CASNWGTEAFF
TRBJ2-2 | NA | once | TRBV19 | TGTGCCAGTTGTCGATTTGGGAACACCGGGGAGCTGTTTTTT | CASCRFGNTGELFF
TRBJ2-1 | NA | NA | TRBV4-1 | TGCGCCAGCAGCCTGGACCCGAGGAGCTCCTACAATGAGCAGTTCTTC | CASSLDPRSSYNEQFF
TRBJ2-7 | NA | NA | TRBV28 | TGTGCCAGCAGAAGGTTTTCGAGAACAGGGTTTTACGAGCAGTACTTC | CASRRFSRTGFYEQYF
TRBJ1-1 | NA | NA | TRBV6-1 | TGTGCCAGCAGTGAAGCGATTACAAGCACTGAAGCTTTCTTT | CASSEAITSTEAFF
TRBJ2-3 | NA | NA | TRBV12-1 | TGTGCCAGCAGCTCACGGAGGAGGACTAGCGGGGGGGCCGGGCGAGATACGCAGTATTTT | CASSSRRRTSGGAGRDTQYF
TRBJ2-7 | NA | few | TRBV19 | TGTGCCAGTAGTTTGGCTTCTACTGGCTACGAGCAGTACTTC | CASSLASTGYEQYF
TRBJ2-7 | NA | NA | TRBV19 | TGTGCCACCCAATACGCCTACGAGCAGTACTTC | CATQYAYEQYF
TRBJ2-3 | NA | NA | TRBV6-1 | TGTGCCAGCAGTGATCGGGGGCTACAGGGAGATACGCAGTATTTT | CASSDRGLQGDTQYF
TRBJ1-2 | TRBD1 | NA | TRBV30 | TGTGCCTGGTTGGGTCCCACCTCCGGGGACAGGAGGTGGAACTATGGCTACACCTTC | CAWLGPTSGDRRWNYGYTF
TRBJ2-5 | NA | NA | TRBV6-1 | TGTGCCAGTCTCCGACTAGGGGCAGAGACCCAGTACTTC | CASLRLGAETQYF
TRBJ1-6 | TRBD1 | once | TRBV5-4 | TGTGCCAGCAGCTCAATTTCCCGGGACAGGGGGCCTTCACCCCTCCACTTT | CASSSISRDRGPSPLHF
TRBJ2-2 | TRBD1 | NA | TRBV6-5 | TGTGCCACTCATAACCGGGACAGGGTCACCGGGGAGCTGTTTTTT | CATHNRDRVTGELFF
TRBJ2-3 | NA | NA | TRBV2 | TGTGCCAGCGTAAGGGAAAGTGTGAATACGCAGTATTTT | CASVRESVNTQYF
TRBJ2-1 | NA | NA | TRBV29-1 | TGCAGCGTTGATGGGATGACAAACTCCTACAATGAGCAGTTCTTC | CSVDGMTNSYNEQFF
TRBJ2-5 | TRBD2 | NA | TRBV29-1 | TGCAGCGTCGACCTGGGACTATCCCCTGAGACCCAGTACTTC | CSVDLGLSPETQYF
TRBJ1-2 | NA | once | TRBV6-1 | TGTGCCACCTTTGAGGTCGGCTACACCTTC | CATFEVGYTF
TRBJ1-1 | TRBD1 | NA | TRBV18 | TGTGCCAGCTCACCGGTAGGCTCCAGGGGGCGTACTGAAGCTTTCTTT | CASSPVGSRGRTEAFF
TRBJ2-3 | NA | NA | TRBV6-5 | TGTGCCAGCAGTTTAACGGGGCCCTCCACAGATACGCAGTATTTT | CASSLTGPSTDTQYF
TRBJ2-7 | NA | NA | TRBV6-5 | TGTGCCAGCAGTCCACAGGGATTCCCCTACCACGAGCAGTACTTC | CASSPQGFPYHEQYF
TRBJ2-7 | TRBD1 | NA | TRBV29-1 | TGCAGCGTTGTTCAGGGGGTCCCCAACTACGAGCAGTACTTC | CSVVQGVPNYEQYF
TRBJ1-5 | NA | NA | TRBV9 | TGTGCCAGCAGCCCATCCCGGGCCCGGGGTCGGCCCCAGCATTTT | CASSPSRARGRPQHF
TRBJ1-5 | NA | NA | TRBV7-9 | TGTGCCAGCCAGGGCCGAGATTACAATCAGCCCCAGCATTTT | CASQGRDYNQPQHF
TRBJ2-2 | TRBD1 | NA | TRBV7-9 | TGTGCCAGCAGCTCGACAGGGGACACCGGGGAGCTGTTTTTT | CASSSTGDTGELFF
TRBJ2-5 | NA | NA | TRBV5-6 | TGTGCCAGCAGCTTGGTCGGAGACCCCGGGACCCAGTACTTC | CASSLVGDPGTQYF
TRBJ1-6 | NA | NA | TRBV14 | TGTGCCAGCAGCCAAACAGGCCCCTCTAGCTCCTATAATTCACCCCTCCACTTT | CASSQTGPSSSYNSPLHF
TRBJ1-1 | NA | few | TRBV13 | TGTGCCAGCAGCGTCTTGACAGAAAGAGTAACTGAAGCTTTCTTT | CASSVLTERVTEAFF
TRBJ1-1 | TRBD1 | NA | TRBV9 | TGTGCCAGCAGCGTAGATCACCGGGACAGGGAGGCTTTCTTT | CASSVDHRDREAFF
TRBJ2-2 | NA | NA | TRBV27 | TGTGCCAGCAGTCAAAGGGACGGGGAGCTGTTTTTT | CASSQRDGELFF
TRBJ1-2 | NA | NA | TRBV7-9 | TGTGCCAGCAGCTTAGGGGCAGGGCCATATGGCTACACCTTC | CASSLGAGPYGYTF
TRBJ2-2 | TRBD2 | NA | TRBV7-8 | TGTGCCAGCAGCCCGGGACTAGCGGGTAACACCGGGGAGCTGTTTTTT | CASSPGLAGNTGELFF
TRBJ1-2 | NA | NA | TRBV28 | TGTGCCAGCAGTTTGATAGGAAGGCCCTATGGCTACACCTTC | CASSLIGRPYGYTF
TRBJ1-1 | NA | NA | TRBV29-1 | TGCAGCGTAGGGGCGAACACTGAAGCTTTCTTT | CSVGANTEAFF
TRBJ1-5 | NA | NA | TRBV6-1 | TGTGCCAGCAGTGACGGACGGTATAGCAATCAGCCCCAGCATTTT | CASSDGRYSNQPQHF
TRBJ2-5 | NA | once | TRBV30 | TGTGCCTGGATTAGCCAAGAGACCCAGTACTTC | CAWISQETQYF
TRBJ2-4 | TRBD2 | once | TRBV30 | TGTGCCTGGAGCCCGCGGGGGGGCCTAAACATTCAGTACTTC | CAWSPRGGLNIQYF
TRBJ1-5 | NA | NA | TRBV6-5 | TGTGCCAGCAGTGAACCCACCCGGCCCCAGCATTTT | CASSEPTRPQHF
TRBJ2-7 | TRBD1 | NA | TRBV7-9 | TGTGCCAGCGGGACAGGCAGCTCCTACGAGCAGTACTTC | CASGTGSSYEQYF
TRBJ1-1 | TRBD1 | NA | TRBV27 | TGTGCCAGCAGTTTACTCCAGGGGGGAACTGAAGCTTTCTTT | CASSLLQGGTEAFF
TRBJ2-2 | NA | NA | TRBV5-3 | TGTGCCAGAAGCTTCCCAGGGGTAGACACCGGGGAGCTGTTTTTT | CARSFPGVDTGELFF
TRBJ2-5 | NA | once | TRBV7-2 | TGTGCCAGCAGCTTAACCCCCGGGGAGACCCAGTACTTC | CASSLTPGETQYF